The rows below give T cell receptor beta chains drawn from one sample of a study of identical twins. TCRdb passed the 5' RACE reads through MiXCR, listing each CDR3 protein once. The sample includes hundreds of thousands of distinct CDR3 sequences, roughly 10% of them seen just once. Sequenced: memory (CD45RO+) T cells sorted from blood. These receptors came from a woman aged 18-35 years in good health. CDR3s include the opening cysteine and the closing phenylalanine or tryptophan. A D gene is named only where the DNA matches it firmly. Size tells how often a clone was seen (once, few, many) or the class of an expanded clone, and some rows leave it out.

d_call clone_size j_call v_call cdr3_nt cdr3_aa
. . TRBJ2-3 TRBV11-2 TGTGCCAGCAGGCGATGGGGGGGGCCCACAGATACGCAGTATTTT CASRRWGGPTDTQYF
. many TRBJ2-3 TRBV12-3/TRBV12-4 TGTGCCAGCAGTTTTACCGCAACGACCACAGATACGCAGTATTTT CASSFTATTTDTQYF
. . TRBJ2-3 TRBV27 TGTGCCAGCAGTTTAGGGAACTCCCGGGACTCAATGCAGTATTTT CASSLGNSRDSMQYF
. . TRBJ2-5 TRBV19 TGTGCCAGTAGTATACTCGGTACAGAGACCCAGTACTTC CASSILGTETQYF
. many TRBJ2-1 TRBV9 TGTGCCAGCAGCGTAGGTCTCAGGCCCTCTCTTGATGAGCAGTTCTTC CASSVGLRPSLDEQFF
. many TRBJ2-3 TRBV5-1 TGCGCCAGCAGCTTAGGCCAAGCAGATACGCAGTATTTT CASSLGQADTQYF
TRBD2 few TRBJ2-5 TRBV10-2 TGCGCCAGCAGTGAGGTAGCGGGGGGCCGCCAAGAGACCCAGTACTTC CASSEVAGGRQETQYF
TRBD2 few TRBJ2-3 TRBV4-2 TGTGCCAGCAGCCGCCAGACTAGCGGAGCGCAGGATACGCAGTATTTT CASSRQTSGAQDTQYF
TRBD1 . TRBJ1-1 TRBV14 TGTGCCAGCAGCCTCTGGACAGGGGAGGACACTGAAGCTTTCTTT CASSLWTGEDTEAFF
TRBD2 . TRBJ2-1 TRBV27 TGTGCCAGCAGTCCCTTAAGCGGGAGAGCCTACAATGAGCAGTTCTTC CASSPLSGRAYNEQFF
. many TRBJ1-2 TRBV7-9 TGTGCCAGCAGCTTAATAGGTGGCGGGGTCGGTGGCTACACCTTC CASSLIGGGVGGYTF
. few TRBJ2-7 TRBV2 TGTGCCAGCAGGGTATTGGGGGAGCAGTACTTC CASRVLGEQYF
. . TRBJ1-1 TRBV3-1 TGTGCCAGCAGCCAAGCGTCACCTTCGGCCGCTTTCTTT CASSQASPSAAFF
TRBD1 many TRBJ1-1 TRBV28 TGTGCCAGCAGCGAAAGGGGGCGTGGAAACACTGAAGCTTTCTTT CASSERGRGNTEAFF
. few TRBJ2-1 TRBV9 TGTGCCAGCAGCGTAGGCGACTCCTACAATGAGCAGTTCTTC CASSVGDSYNEQFF
. many TRBJ1-1 TRBV12-3/TRBV12-4 TGTGCCAGCAGTCCTACAGGGAGTACTTTCTTT CASSPTGSTFF
TRBD1 few TRBJ2-2 TRBV9 TGTGCCAGCAACGGTGGGGAGACAGGGGGAACCGGGGAGCTGTTTTTT CASNGGETGGTGELFF
. many TRBJ2-4 TRBV14 TGTGCCAGCAGCCGCGACTTGACCAAAAACATTCAGTACTTC CASSRDLTKNIQYF
. . TRBJ2-1 TRBV7-2 TGTGCCAGCAGCCGCTACTCAACTAGCAATGAGCAGTTCTTC CASSRYSTSNEQFF
. few TRBJ1-2 TRBV11-2 TGTGCCAGCAGCTCGGGGCCGGGGTGGTGGGCGGCCTTC CASSSGPGWWAAF
. many TRBJ1-3 TRBV27 TGTGCCAGCAGTCCTAACGGGGGAAACACCATATATTTT CASSPNGGNTIYF
TRBD2 . TRBJ2-3 TRBV20-1 TGCAGTGCTATGGGGCTAGCGGGAGCCGGCACGCAGTATTTT CSAMGLAGAGTQYF
. few TRBJ2-3 TRBV6-1 TGTGCCAGCAGGTTGAATAGCCCGGCAGATACGCAGTATTTT CASRLNSPADTQYF
. . TRBJ2-7 TRBV4-3 TGCGCCAGCAGCCAAGATATGACCTTCGACGAGCAGTACTTC CASSQDMTFDEQYF
TRBD1 . TRBJ2-7 TRBV6-1 TGTGCCAGCAGTCCCGCGACAGGGGGCTCGGACGAGCAGTACTTC CASSPATGGSDEQYF
TRBD2 . TRBJ2-7 TRBV14 TGTGCCAGCAGCCAAGAGGCTAGCGGGGCTCCTTGGGAGCAGTACTTC CASSQEASGAPWEQYF
. . TRBJ2-3 TRBV7-2 TGTGCCAGCAGCTTAGTTTGGTTAGATACGCAGTATTTT CASSLVWLDTQYF
TRBD1 few TRBJ2-7 TRBV10-3 TGTGCCATCAGTGACGCGTACCGGACAGGGCTCTCCGAGCAGTACTTC CAISDAYRTGLSEQYF
TRBD2 few TRBJ2-7 TRBV5-1 TGCGCGCTAGCGGGGGGGTGCCACGAGCAGTACTTC CALAGGCHEQYF
. many TRBJ1-2 TRBV5-6 TGTGCCAGCAGCTTGGGGACAACCAACTATGGCTACACCTTC CASSLGTTNYGYTF
TRBD1 few TRBJ1-5 TRBV18 TGTGCCAGCTCGCGGACAGGGGTGAGTCAGCCCCAGCATTTT CASSRTGVSQPQHF
. many TRBJ1-4 TRBV4-3 TGCGCCAGCAGCCAGGGGGACGGATACGAAAAACTGTTTTTT CASSQGDGYEKLFF
. . TRBJ2-1 TRBV5-6 TGTGCCAGCAGCTTAAGGTCGGGGGCACTTCTGAGCAATGAGCAGTTCTTC CASSLRSGALLSNEQFF
TRBD2 few TRBJ2-2 TRBV6-1 TGTGCCAGCAGGCCCGGGGGGGGCGGGGCCGGGGAGCTGTTTTTT CASRPGGGGAGELFF
. many TRBJ2-1 TRBV7-2 TGTGCCAGCAGCTTAAATCCAGCGGGCTCCTACAATGAGCAGTTCTTC CASSLNPAGSYNEQFF
. . TRBJ2-2 TRBV29-1 TGCAGCGTTCGAGGCCGCGCGAACACCGGGGAGCTGTTTTTT CSVRGRANTGELFF
. few TRBJ2-7 TRBV4-3 TGCGCCAGCAGCCAAGATCGGGTGAGAAGCTCCTACGAGCAGTACTTC CASSQDRVRSSYEQYF